The rows below give T cell receptor beta chains drawn from one sample of a study of T-cell memory formation after mild COVID-19. TCRdb reanalysed the 5' RACE reads using MiXCR and keeps one entry per CDR3 protein. Here the sample spans roughly 200,000 distinct CDR3 sequences, 16% being singletons. Material for sequencing was PBMCs or a T cell subset sorted from them (not recorded which). The receptors come from an adult woman who had mild COVID-19 (a few samples of this study predate the infection). Cell type and time point are not known. Both conserved end residues are part of each CDR3. A D gene is named only where the DNA matches it firmly. Size values are once, few and many counts, or a class for expanded clones, and some rows have none.

V: TRBV7-6
D: .
size: .
J: TRBJ2-3
DNA: TGTGCCAGCAGCTTAGCTCTTTACACAGATACGCAGTATTTT
CDR3: CASSLALYTDTQYF

V: TRBV20-1
D: .
size: .
J: TRBJ2-1
DNA: TGCAGTGCTTCGTATACAGGGTTAAGGGGCAATGAGCAGTTCTTC
CDR3: CSASYTGLRGNEQFF

V: TRBV7-8
D: .
size: .
J: TRBJ1-5
DNA: TGTGCCAGCAGCTTAGGGGACGTCTTCTATAGCAATCAGCCCCAGCATTTT
CDR3: CASSLGDVFYSNQPQHF

V: TRBV12-3/TRBV12-4
D: .
size: few
J: TRBJ2-6
DNA: TGTGCCAGCAGTTTTTCCACTGCGGCCAACGTCCTGACTTTC
CDR3: CASSFSTAANVLTF

V: TRBV6-2/TRBV6-3
D: .
size: .
J: TRBJ2-1
DNA: TGTGCCAGCAGTTACGAGGGGACAAATTACAATGAGCAGTTCTTC
CDR3: CASSYEGTNYNEQFF

V: TRBV12-3/TRBV12-4
D: .
size: few
J: TRBJ2-3
DNA: TGTGCCAGCAGTTTAACCCTCCGTCCCGATACGCAGTATTTT
CDR3: CASSLTLRPDTQYF

V: TRBV20-1
D: .
size: .
J: TRBJ1-1
DNA: TGCAGTGCTGGACGTACAGGGACGGTGAACACTGAAGCTTTCTTT
CDR3: CSAGRTGTVNTEAFF

V: TRBV7-9
D: TRBD1
size: few
J: TRBJ1-1
DNA: TGTGCCAGCAGCTTTTACAGGGGTAGGAACACTGAAGCTTTCTTT
CDR3: CASSFYRGRNTEAFF

V: TRBV12-3/TRBV12-4
D: TRBD2
size: .
J: TRBJ2-1
DNA: TGTGCCAGCAGTTTAAATGGCGGGGGGGCTTACAATGAGCAGTTCTTC
CDR3: CASSLNGGGAYNEQFF

V: TRBV3-1
D: .
size: few
J: TRBJ1-4
DNA: TGTGCCAGCAGCCACCCCCCGGGGACTAATGAAAAACTGTTTTTT
CDR3: CASSHPPGTNEKLFF

V: TRBV5-1
D: TRBD2
size: .
J: TRBJ2-1
DNA: TGCGCCAGCAGCGGGGTAGCGGGATCGTACAATGAGCAGTTCTTC
CDR3: CASSGVAGSYNEQFF

V: TRBV6-5
D: .
size: many
J: TRBJ2-7
DNA: TGTGCCAGTCAAAAAACAGCCTTGCCATACTACGAGCAGTACTTC
CDR3: CASQKTALPYYEQYF

V: TRBV19
D: .
size: .
J: TRBJ2-1
DNA: TGTGCTTCATCGGAGACAGGTGTATATGAGCAGTTCTTC
CDR3: CASSETGVYEQFF